The clone carrying this T cell receptor (beta chain) was seen many times. The entry originates in a study of CDR3 diversity in severe acne. TCRdb independently ran MiXCR on the PCR reads; one entry per CDR3 protein. The sample includes about 90,000 distinct CDR3 sequences, around 47% of them seen just once. The receptor's source is a male donor with severe acne vulgaris. The specimen was blood.

The CDR3, as DNA: TGCAGTGCTAGAGCTAGCGGGTACTCCTACGAGCAGTACTTC. It specifies CSARASGYSYEQYF. The V and J genes are TRBV20-1 and TRBJ2-7, with 8 positions matching TRBD2. The CDR3 consists of 14 residues. Trimming at V came to 1 base and at J to 0 bases, leaving 2 bases not matched to a gene. The germline gives CDR1 DFQATT, CDR2 SNEGSKA (reference sequence).